This TCR beta chain was sequenced in a study of T cells in Graves' hyperthyroidism and ophthalmopathy. Study-level points and caveats: Most thyroid clonotypes that were expanded above 0.001 also turned up in blood.

Absent ophthalmopathy progression within 18 months defined stable Graves' hyperthyroidism. Using RNA transcripts as the source, TCR beta CDR3 regions were amplified. HTBI primers were employed in a first-round RT-PCR of the TCR CDR3. One entry per CDR3 protein results from TCRdb running MiXCR on the multiplex PCR reads. Of under 800,000 distinct CDR3 sequences detected, 11% to 15% appear once; the ten largest clones hold 9.5% to 13%. This clonotype was seen repeatedly, ten times or more. Antigen specificity is unknown. Germline V CDR1 and CDR2: SGHTA, FQGTGA. The CDR3 sequence is 19 residues long. With V trimmed by 3 bases and J by 3 bases, 10 bases remained unmatched.

The rearrangement joins TRBV7-3 to TRBJ2-1; 14 bases align to TRBD2. The receptor comes from a woman younger than 35 with Graves' hyperthyroidism. The material sequenced was blood. The CDR3: CASSLRGTSGSRSYNEQFF. The CDR3 DNA is TGTGCCAGCAGCTTGAGGGGGACTAGCGGGAGTCGAAGCTACAATGAGCAGTTCTTC.